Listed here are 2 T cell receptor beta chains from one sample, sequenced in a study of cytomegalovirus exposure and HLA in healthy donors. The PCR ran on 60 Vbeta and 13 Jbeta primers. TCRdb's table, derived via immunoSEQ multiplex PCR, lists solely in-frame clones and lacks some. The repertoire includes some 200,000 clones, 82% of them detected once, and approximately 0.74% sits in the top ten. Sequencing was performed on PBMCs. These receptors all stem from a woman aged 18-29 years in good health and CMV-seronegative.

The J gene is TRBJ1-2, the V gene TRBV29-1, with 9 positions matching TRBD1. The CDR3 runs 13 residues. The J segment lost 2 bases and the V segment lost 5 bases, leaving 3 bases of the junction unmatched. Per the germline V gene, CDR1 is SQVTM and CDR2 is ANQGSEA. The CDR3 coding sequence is TGCAGCGTTTTGACAGGGGGGAACTATGGCTACACCTTC. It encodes CSVLTGGNYGYTF. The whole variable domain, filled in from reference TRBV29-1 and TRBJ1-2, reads SAVISQKPSRDICQRGTSLTIQCQVDSQVTMMFWYRQQPGQSLTLIATANQGSEATYESGFVIDKFPISRPNLTFSTLTVSNMSPEDSSIYLCSVLTGGNYGYTFGSGTRLTVV.

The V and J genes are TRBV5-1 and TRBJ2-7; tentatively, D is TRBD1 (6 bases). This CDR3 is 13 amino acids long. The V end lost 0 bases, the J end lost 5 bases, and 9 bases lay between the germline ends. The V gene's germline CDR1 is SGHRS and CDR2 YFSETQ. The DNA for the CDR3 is TGCGCCAGCAGCTTGGGTGGGGGCGACGAGCAGTACTTC. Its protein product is CASSLGGGDEQYF.